The present T cell receptor beta chain was sequenced within a study of follicular helper T cells after annual influenza vaccination. Findings and limits, study-wide: ICOS+CD38+ cTfh clonality change tracked circulating plasmablast frequency change. Only roughly 9.5-23% of analyzed cells yielded productive TCRB sequences. Day 7 ICOS+CD38+ clones later appeared mostly in ICOS-CD38- cTfh.

Sample time point: 2014-2015 season, 7 days after vaccination. Clones were read by immunoSEQ multiplex PCR, and TCRdb kept only the in-frame ones, dropping some. The sample consists of thousands of clones, less than 90% of them appearing once. The V and J ends lost 6 bases and 9 bases, in that order; junction bases with no gene match: 8. The CDR3 extends over 13 amino acids. Germline lookup yields CDR1 SNHLY and CDR2 FYNNEI. This clone has more than one count but fewer than ten. What it binds is not known. This material consisted of CXCR5+ CD38- circulating T follicular helper cells from blood, taken 7 days after influenza vaccination. The subset is: circulating Tfh, non-naive CD4+CXCR5+PD-1+ (ICOS+CD38+ or ICOS-CD38-). The chain employs TRBV2 and TRBJ2-1, with 7 positions matching TRBD2. This TCR was sampled from an adult who received the influenza vaccine. The CDR3 DNA sequence: TGTGCCAGCAGAGGGGACTACATGGGTGAGCAGTTCTTC. This encodes CASRGDYMGEQFF.